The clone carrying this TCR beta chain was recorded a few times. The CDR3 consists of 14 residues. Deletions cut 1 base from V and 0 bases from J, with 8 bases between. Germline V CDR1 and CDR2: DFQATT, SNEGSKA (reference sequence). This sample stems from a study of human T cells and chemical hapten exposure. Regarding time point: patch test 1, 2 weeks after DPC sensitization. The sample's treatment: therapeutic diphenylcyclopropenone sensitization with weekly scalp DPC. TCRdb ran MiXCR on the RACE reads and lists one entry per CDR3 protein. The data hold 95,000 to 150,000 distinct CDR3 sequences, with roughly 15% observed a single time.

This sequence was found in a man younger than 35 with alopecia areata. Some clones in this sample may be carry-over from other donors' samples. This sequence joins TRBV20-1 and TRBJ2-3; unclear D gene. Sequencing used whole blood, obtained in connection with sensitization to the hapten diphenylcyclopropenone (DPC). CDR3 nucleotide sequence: TGCAGTGCTAGAGTCCTACAGAGCACAGATACGCAGTATTTT. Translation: CSARVLQSTDTQYF.